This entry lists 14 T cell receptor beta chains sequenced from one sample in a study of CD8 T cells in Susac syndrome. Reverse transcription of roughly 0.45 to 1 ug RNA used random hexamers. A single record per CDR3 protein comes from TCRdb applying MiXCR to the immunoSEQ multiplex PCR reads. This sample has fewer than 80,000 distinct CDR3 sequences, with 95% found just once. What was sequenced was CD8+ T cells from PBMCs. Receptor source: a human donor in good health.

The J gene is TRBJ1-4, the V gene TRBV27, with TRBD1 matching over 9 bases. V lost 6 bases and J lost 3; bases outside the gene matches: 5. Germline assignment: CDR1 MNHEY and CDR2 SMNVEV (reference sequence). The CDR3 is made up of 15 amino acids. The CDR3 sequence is CASSPGQGSNEKLFF. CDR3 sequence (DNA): TGTGCCAGCAGCCCGGGACAGGGATCTAATGAAAAACTGTTTTTT.

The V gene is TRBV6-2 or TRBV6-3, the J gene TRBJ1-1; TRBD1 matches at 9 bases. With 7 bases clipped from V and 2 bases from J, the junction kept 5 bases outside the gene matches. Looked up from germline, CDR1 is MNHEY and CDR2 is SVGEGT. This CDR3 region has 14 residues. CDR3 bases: TGTGCCAGCATGAACAGGGGGCTCAACACTGAAGCTTTCTTT. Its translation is CASMNRGLNTEAFF.

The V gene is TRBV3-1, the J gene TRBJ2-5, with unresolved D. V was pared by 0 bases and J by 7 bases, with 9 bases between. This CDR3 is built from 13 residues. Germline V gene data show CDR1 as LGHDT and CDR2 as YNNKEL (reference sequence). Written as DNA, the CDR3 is TGTGCCAGCAGCCAAGATCCCCCCCGGACCCAGTACTTC. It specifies CASSQDPPRTQYF.

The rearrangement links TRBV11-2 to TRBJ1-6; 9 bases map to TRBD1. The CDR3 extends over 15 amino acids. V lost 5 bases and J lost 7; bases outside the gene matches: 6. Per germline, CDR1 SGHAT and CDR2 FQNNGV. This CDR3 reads CASSPGDRENSPLHF. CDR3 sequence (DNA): TGTGCCAGCAGCCCAGGGGACAGGGAAAATTCACCCCTCCACTTT.

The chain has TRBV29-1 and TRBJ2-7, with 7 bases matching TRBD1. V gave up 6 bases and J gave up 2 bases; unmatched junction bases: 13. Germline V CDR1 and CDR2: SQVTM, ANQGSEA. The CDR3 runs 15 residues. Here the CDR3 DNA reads TGCAGCGTCGAATCTCCGGGGACAGTTACCTACGAGCAGTACTTC. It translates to CSVESPGTVTYEQYF.

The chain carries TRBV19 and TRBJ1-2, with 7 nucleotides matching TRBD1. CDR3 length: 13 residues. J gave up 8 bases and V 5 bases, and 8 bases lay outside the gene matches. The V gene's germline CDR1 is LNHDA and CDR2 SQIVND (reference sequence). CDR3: CASSADRVGGYTF. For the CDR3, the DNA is TGTGCCAGTAGTGCTGACAGGGTCGGCGGCTACACCTTC.

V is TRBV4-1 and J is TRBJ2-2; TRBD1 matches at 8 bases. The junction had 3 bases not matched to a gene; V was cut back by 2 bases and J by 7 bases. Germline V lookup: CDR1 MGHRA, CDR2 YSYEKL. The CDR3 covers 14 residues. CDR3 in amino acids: CASSQQGAGGELFF. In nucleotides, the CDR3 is TGCGCCAGCAGCCAACAGGGGGCGGGCGGGGAGCTGTTTTTT.

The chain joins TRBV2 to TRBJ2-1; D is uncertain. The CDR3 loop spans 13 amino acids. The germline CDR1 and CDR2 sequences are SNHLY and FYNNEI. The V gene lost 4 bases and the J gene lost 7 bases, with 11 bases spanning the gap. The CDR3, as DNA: TGTGCCAGCAGTGCCATTCCCAGGAATGAGCAGTTCTTC. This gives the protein CASSAIPRNEQFF.

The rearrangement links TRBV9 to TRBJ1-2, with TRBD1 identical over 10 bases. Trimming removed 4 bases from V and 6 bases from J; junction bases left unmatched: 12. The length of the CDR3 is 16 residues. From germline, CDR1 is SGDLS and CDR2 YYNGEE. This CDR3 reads CASSSPGTGDSNGYTF. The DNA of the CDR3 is TGTGCCAGCAGCTCTCCCGGGACAGGGGATTCGAATGGCTACACCTTC.

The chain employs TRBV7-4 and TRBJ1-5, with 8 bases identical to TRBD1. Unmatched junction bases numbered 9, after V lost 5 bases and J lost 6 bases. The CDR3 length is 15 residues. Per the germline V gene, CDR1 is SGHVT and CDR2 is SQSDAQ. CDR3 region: CASSPIQGASQPQHF. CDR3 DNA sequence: TGTGCCAGCAGCCCTATCCAGGGGGCGTCTCAGCCCCAGCATTTT.

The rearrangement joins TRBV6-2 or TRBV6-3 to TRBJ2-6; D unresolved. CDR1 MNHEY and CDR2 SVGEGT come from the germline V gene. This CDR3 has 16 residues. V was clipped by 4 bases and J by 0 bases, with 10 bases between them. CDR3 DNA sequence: TGTGCCAGCAGTTTGGACCCCATCTCTGGGGCCAACGTCCTGACTTTC. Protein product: CASSLDPISGANVLTF.

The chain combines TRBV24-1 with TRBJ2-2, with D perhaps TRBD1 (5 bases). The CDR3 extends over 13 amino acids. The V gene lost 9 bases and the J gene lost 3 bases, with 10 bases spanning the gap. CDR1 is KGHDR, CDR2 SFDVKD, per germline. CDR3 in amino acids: CATAVGDTGELFF. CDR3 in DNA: TGTGCCACCGCAGTAGGGGACACCGGGGAGCTGTTTTTT.

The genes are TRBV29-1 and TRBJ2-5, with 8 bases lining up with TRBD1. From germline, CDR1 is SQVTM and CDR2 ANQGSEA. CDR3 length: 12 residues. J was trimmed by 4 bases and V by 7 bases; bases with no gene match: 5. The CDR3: CSAAGGLETQYF. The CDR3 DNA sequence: TGCAGCGCAGCAGGGGGCTTAGAGACCCAGTACTTC.

The CDR3 reads CASSSSAEAFF. In nucleotides, the CDR3 is TGTGCCAGCAGTTCATCAGCTGAAGCTTTCTTT. The V and J genes are TRBV27 and TRBJ1-1; D is unclear. CDR1 and CDR2 (germline): MNHEY, SMNVEV (reference sequence). The CDR3 totals 11 residues. Trimming pared 4 bases from V and 6 bases from J, leaving 6 bases between.